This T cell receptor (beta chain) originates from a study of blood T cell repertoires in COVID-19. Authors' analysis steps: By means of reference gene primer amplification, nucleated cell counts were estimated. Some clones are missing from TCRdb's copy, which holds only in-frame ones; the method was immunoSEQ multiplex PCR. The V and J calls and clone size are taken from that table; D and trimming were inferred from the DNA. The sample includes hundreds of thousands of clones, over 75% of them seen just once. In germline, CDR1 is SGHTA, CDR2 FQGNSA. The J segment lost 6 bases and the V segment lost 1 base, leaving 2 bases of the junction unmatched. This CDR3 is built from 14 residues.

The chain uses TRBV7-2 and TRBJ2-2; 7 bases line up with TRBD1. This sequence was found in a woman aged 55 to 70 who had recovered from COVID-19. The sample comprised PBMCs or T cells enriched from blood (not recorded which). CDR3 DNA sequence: TGTGCCAGCAGCTTAGAAGGGGGCGCCGGGGAGCTGTTTTTT. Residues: CASSLEGGAGELFF.